This T cell receptor (beta chain) was retrieved from a study of blood T cell repertoires in COVID-19. As for the study in general: Sources were T cells, B-cell-depleted T cells, or PBMCs; the material itself was cDNA or gDNA.

Participants were aged about 18 to 100 years, lived in around 22 US areas, and enrolled virtually. Cohort 3 donors were reported recovered after two negative PCRs, clearance, or symptom resolution. Trimming at V came to 5 bases and at J to 3 bases, leaving 4 bases not matched to a gene. Per germline, CDR1 SGHTA and CDR2 FQGNSA. CDR3 length: 14 amino acids. Produced via immunoSEQ multiplex PCR; TCRdb's table is partial and in-frame only. Among just over 300,000 clones listed, about 87% were seen once. The J gene is TRBJ2-7, the V gene TRBV7-2, with 10 bases identical to TRBD2. Material for sequencing was PBMCs or T cells enriched from blood (not recorded which). The receptor's source is a woman between 18 and 29 years old who had recovered from COVID-19. CDR3 nucleotide sequence: TGTGCCAGCAGCCAGACTAGCGGGTTCTACGAGCAGTACTTC. It codes for CASSQTSGFYEQYF. The full variable domain, completed using reference TRBV7-2 and TRBJ2-7, is GAGVSQSPSNKVTEKGKDVELRCDPISGHTALYWYRQSLGQGLEFLIYFQGNSAPDKSGLPSDRFSAERTGGSVSTLTIQRTQQEDSAVYLCASSQTSGFYEQYFGPGTRLTVT.